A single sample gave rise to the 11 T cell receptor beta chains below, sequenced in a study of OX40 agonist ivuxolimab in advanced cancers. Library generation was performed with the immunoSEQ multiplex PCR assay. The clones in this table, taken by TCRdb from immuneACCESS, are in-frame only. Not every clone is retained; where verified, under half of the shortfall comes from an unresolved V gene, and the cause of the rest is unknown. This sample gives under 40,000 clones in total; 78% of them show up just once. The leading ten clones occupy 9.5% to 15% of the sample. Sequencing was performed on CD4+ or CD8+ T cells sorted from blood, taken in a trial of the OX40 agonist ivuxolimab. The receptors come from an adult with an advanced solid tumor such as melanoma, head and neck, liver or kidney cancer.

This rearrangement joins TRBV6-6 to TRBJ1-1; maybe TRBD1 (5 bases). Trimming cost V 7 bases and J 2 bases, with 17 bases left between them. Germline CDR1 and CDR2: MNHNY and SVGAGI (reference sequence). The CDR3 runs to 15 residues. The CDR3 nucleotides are TGTGCCAGCATTACGACAGACCTCTTTAACACTGAAGCTTTCTTT. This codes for CASITTDLFNTEAFF.

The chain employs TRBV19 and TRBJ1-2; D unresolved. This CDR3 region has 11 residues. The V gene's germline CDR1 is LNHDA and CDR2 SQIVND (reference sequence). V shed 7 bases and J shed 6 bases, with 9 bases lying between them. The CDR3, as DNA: TGTGCCAGTAATTTTGGAGATGGCTACACCTTC. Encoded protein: CASNFGDGYTF. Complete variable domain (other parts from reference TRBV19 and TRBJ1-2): DGGITQSPKYLFRKEGQNVTLSCEQNLNHDAMYWYRQDPGQGLRLIYYSQIVNDFQKGDIAEGYSVSREKKESFPLTVTSAQKNPTAFYLCASNFGDGYTFGSGTRLTVV.

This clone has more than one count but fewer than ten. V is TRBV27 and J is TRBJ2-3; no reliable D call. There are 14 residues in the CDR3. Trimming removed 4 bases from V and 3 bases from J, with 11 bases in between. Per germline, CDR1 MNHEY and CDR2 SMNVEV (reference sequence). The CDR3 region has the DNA TGTGCCAGCAGTTCCCTATCAACAACAGATACGCAGTATTTT. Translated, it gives CASSSLSTTDTQYF.

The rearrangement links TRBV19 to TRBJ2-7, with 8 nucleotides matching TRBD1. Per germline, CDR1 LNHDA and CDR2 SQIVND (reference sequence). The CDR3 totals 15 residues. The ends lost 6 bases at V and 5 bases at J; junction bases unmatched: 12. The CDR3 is CASSIPGQARHEQYF. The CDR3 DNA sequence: TGTGCCAGTAGCATACCGGGACAGGCGAGACACGAGCAGTACTTC.

The CDR3 coding sequence is TGCAGCGTTGAAATTGACGGCTACGAGCAGTACTTC. Encoded protein: CSVEIDGYEQYF. V usage is TRBV29-1 and J usage is TRBJ2-7; D unclear. Germline V gives CDR1 SQVTM, CDR2 ANQGSEA. With 2 bases removed from V and 3 bases from J, the gap between germline ends came to 8 bases. The CDR3 extends over 12 amino acids.

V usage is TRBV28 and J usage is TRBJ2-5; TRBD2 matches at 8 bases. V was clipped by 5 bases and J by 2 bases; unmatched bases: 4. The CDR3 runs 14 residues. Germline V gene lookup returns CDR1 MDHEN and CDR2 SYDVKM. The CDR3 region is CASSTLAGQETQYF. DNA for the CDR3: TGTGCCAGCAGTACCTTAGCGGGACAAGAGACCCAGTACTTC.

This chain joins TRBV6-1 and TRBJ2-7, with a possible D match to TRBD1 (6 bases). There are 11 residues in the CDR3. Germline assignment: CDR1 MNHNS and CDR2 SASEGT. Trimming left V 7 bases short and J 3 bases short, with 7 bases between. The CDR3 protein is CASKQGYEQYF. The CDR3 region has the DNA TGTGCCAGCAAACAGGGCTACGAGCAGTACTTC.

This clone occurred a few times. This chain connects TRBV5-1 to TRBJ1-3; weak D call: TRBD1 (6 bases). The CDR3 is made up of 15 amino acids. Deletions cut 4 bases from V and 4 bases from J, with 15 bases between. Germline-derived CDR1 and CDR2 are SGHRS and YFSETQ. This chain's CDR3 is CASSLRPDRGNTIYF. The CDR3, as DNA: TGCGCCAGCAGCCTGCGACCGGACAGAGGAAACACCATATATTTT.

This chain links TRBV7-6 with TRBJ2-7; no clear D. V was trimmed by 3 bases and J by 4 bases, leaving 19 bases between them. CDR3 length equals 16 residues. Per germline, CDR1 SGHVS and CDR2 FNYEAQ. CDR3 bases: TGTGCCAGCAGCTTCAGCAGTGCCCTATTAGGTTACGAGCAGTACTTC. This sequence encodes CASSFSSALLGYEQYF.

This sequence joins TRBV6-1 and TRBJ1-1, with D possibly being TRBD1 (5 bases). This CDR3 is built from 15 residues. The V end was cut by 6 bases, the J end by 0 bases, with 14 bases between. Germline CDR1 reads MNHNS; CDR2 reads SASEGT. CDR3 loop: CASSPGDRLNTEAFF. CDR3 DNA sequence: TGTGCCAGCAGCCCGGGGGACCGACTGAACACTGAAGCTTTCTTT.

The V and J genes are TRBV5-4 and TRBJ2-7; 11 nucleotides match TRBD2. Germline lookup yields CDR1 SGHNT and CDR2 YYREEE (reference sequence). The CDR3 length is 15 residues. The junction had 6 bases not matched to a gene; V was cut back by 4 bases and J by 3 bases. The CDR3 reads CASSKTSGTLYEQYF. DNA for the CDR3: TGTGCCAGCAGCAAGACTAGCGGGACCCTCTACGAGCAGTACTTC.